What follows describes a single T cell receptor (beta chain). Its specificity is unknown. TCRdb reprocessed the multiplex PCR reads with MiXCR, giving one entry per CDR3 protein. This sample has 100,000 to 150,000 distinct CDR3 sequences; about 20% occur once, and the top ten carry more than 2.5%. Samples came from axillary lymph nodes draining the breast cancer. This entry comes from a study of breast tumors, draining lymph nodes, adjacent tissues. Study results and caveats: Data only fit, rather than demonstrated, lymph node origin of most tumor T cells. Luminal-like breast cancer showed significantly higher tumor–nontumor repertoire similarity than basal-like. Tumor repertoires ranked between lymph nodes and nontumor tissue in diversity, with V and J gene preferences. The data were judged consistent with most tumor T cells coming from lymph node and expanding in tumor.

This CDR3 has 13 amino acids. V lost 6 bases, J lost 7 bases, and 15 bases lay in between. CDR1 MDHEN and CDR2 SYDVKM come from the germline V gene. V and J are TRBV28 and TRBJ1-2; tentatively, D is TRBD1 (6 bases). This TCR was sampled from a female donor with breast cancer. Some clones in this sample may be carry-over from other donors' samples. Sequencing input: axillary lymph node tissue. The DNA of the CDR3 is TGTGCCAGCAGCCTCGTCAGGGGCGGTGGCTACACCTTC. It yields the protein CASSLVRGGGYTF.